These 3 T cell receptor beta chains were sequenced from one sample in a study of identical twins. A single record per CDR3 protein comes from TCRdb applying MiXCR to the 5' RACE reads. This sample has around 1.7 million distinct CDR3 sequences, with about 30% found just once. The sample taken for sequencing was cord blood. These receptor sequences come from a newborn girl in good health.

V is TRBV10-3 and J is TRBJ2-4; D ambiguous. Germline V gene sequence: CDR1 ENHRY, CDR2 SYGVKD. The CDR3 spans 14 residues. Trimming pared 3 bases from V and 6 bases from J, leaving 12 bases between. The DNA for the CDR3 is TGTGCCATCAGTGACCTCGTTGTAGGAAACATTCAGTACTTC. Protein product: CAISDLVVGNIQYF.

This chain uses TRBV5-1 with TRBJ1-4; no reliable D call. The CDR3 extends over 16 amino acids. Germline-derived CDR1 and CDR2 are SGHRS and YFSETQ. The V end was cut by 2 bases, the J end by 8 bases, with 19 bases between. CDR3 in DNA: TGCGCCAGCAGCTTCCGACCGATGGGCAGCTTGGAAAAACTGTTTTTT. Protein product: CASSFRPMGSLEKLFF.

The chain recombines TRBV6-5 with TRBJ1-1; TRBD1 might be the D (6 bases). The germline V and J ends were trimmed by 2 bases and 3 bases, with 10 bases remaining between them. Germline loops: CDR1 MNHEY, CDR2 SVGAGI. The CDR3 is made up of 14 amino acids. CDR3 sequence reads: CASSYGGQDTEAFF. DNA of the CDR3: TGTGCCAGCAGTTACGGGGGGCAGGACACTGAAGCTTTCTTT.